One sample yielded the 26 T cell receptor beta chains listed below, sequenced in a study of technical replicates of blood from a few donors. Clones were read by immunoSEQ multiplex PCR, and TCRdb kept only the in-frame ones, dropping some. This table has about 84,000 clones, 95% to 98% appearing once. Sequenced input: T cells isolated from PBMCs. All receptors come from a human donor in good health.

The J gene is TRBJ2-7, the V gene TRBV29-1; 11 bases map to TRBD2. CDR1 and CDR2 from the germline V gene are SQVTM and ANQGSEA. The V and J ends lost 7 bases and 4 bases, in that order; junction bases with no gene match: 12. The CDR3 runs to 15 residues. The CDR3: CSAQQLAGASYEQYF. CDR3 nucleotides: TGCAGCGCCCAACAACTAGCGGGAGCTTCTTACGAGCAGTACTTC.

This clone was found once. The V and J genes are TRBV7-3 and TRBJ1-1; possible D gene TRBD1, 5 bases. Per the germline V gene, CDR1 is SGHTA and CDR2 is FQGTGA. V lost 2 bases and J 4 bases, leaving 8 bases between the germline ends. The CDR3 sequence is 13 residues long. The CDR3 loop reads CASSLGAATEAFF. CDR3 nucleotide sequence: TGTGCCAGCAGCTTAGGGGCCGCCACTGAAGCTTTCTTT.

The chain couples TRBV19 to TRBJ1-5; TRBD1 matches 7 bases. The trim removed 1 base at V and 1 base at J, leaving 1 base unmatched. This CDR3 spans 15 amino acids. Germline lookup yields CDR1 LNHDA and CDR2 SQIVND (reference sequence). CDR3 loop: CASSIAGGSNQPQHF. CDR3 DNA: TGTGCCAGTAGTATAGCAGGGGGGAGCAATCAGCCCCAGCATTTT. Full variable domain (missing parts from reference TRBV19 and TRBJ1-5): DGGITQSPKYLFRKEGQNVTLSCEQNLNHDAMYWYRQDPGQGLRLIYYSQIVNDFQKGDIAEGYSVSREKKESFPLTVTSAQKNPTAFYLCASSIAGGSNQPQHFGDGTRLSIL.

This rearrangement joins TRBV28 to TRBJ2-3; 11 positions match TRBD2. The length of the CDR3 is 17 residues. The germline V gene has CDR1 MDHEN and CDR2 SYDVKM. V dropped 9 bases and J dropped 0; count of bases not matched to a gene: 11. The chain's CDR3 is CASSSGRIVTSTDTQYF. CDR3 nucleotides: TGTGCCAGTTCTAGCGGGAGGATCGTCACTAGCACAGATACGCAGTATTTT.

This chain joins TRBV7-8 and TRBJ1-3; 7 nucleotides line up with TRBD1. The germline V gene has CDR1 SGHVS and CDR2 FQNEAQ. The V gene end was trimmed by 8 bases and the J gene end by 0 bases; junction bases not matched to a gene: 1. This CDR3 comprises 13 residues. The CDR3 region is CASYRGSGNTIYF. The CDR3 DNA follows: TGTGCCAGCTACAGGGGCTCTGGAAACACCATATATTTT.

V gene TRBV10-1 combines with J gene TRBJ2-2, with 10 nucleotides matching TRBD1. V was pared by 2 bases and J by 6 bases, with 3 bases of the junction left unmatched. Looked up from germline, CDR1 is WNHNN and CDR2 is SYGVQD (reference sequence). There are 15 residues in the CDR3. CDR3 sequence (DNA): TGCGCCAGCAGTGAGGGGACAGGGGTCGCCGGGGAGCTGTTTTTT. It translates to CASSEGTGVAGELFF.

The gene calls are TRBV2 and TRBJ2-7, with D perhaps matching TRBD2 (6 bases). The CDR3 is made up of 15 amino acids. CDR1 is SNHLY, CDR2 FYNNEI, per germline. V dropped 5 bases and J dropped 0 bases, with 14 bases sitting between them. CDR3 coding DNA: TGTGCCAGCAGTACCGGGACTTTACTCTCCTACGAGCAGTACTTC. Translation: CASSTGTLLSYEQYF.

The V call is TRBV7-9, the J call TRBJ2-1, with 11 bases that match TRBD2. The CDR3 is made up of 17 amino acids. The V gene end was trimmed by 7 bases and the J gene end by 8 bases; junction bases not matched to a gene: 16. The V gene's germline CDR1 is SEHNR and CDR2 FQNEAQ (reference sequence). The CDR3 nucleotides read TGTGCCAGCATCCCTCCTACTAGCGGGGGCTGGGCGGATGAGCAGTTCTTC. Translation: CASIPPTSGGWADEQFF.

The chain carries TRBV7-3 and TRBJ2-3, with 8 bases aligning to TRBD2. Trimming at V came to 5 bases and at J to 1 base, leaving 5 bases not matched to a gene. This CDR3 region has 15 residues. CDR1 is SGHTA and CDR2 is FQGTGA in the germline V gene. CDR3 sequence: CASSRAGARTDTQYF. The CDR3, as DNA: TGTGCCAGCAGCAGAGCGGGGGCCCGCACAGATACGCAGTATTTT. Looking up the rest from reference TRBV7-3 and TRBJ2-3 gives the full variable domain: GAGVSQTPSNKVTEKGKYVELRCDPISGHTALYWYRQSLGQGPEFLIYFQGTGAADDSGLPNDRFFAVRPEGSVSTLKIQRTERGDSAVYLCASSRAGARTDTQYFGPGTRLTVL.

V and J are TRBV5-1 and TRBJ2-2, with 9 bases aligning to TRBD1. Trimming removed 3 bases from V and 2 bases from J; junction bases left unmatched: 8. The CDR3 is 17 residues long. Germline CDR1 reads SGHRS; CDR2 reads YFSETQ. CDR3 sequence reads: CASSYPRGQGNTGELFF. The CDR3 nucleotides read TGCGCCAGCAGCTACCCCAGGGGACAGGGAAACACCGGGGAGCTGTTTTTT.

The CDR3 is CASSLGSRTSGPYSYEQYF. The CDR3 DNA sequence: TGTGCCAGCAGCTTAGGATCGAGGACTAGCGGTCCCTACTCCTACGAGCAGTACTTC. J is TRBJ2-7 and V is TRBV7-6; 10 nucleotides align to TRBD2. Per germline, CDR1 SGHVS and CDR2 FNYEAQ. J lost 0 bases, V lost 1 base, and 12 bases had no gene match. The CDR3 is 19 residues long.

This clone is a singleton in its sample. The V call is TRBV5-3, the J call TRBJ1-2; no clear D gene. TRBV5-3 is given ORF status, its function remaining uncertain. V gave up 3 bases and J gave up 9 bases, with 9 bases separating them. This CDR3 has 11 amino acids. DNA for the CDR3: TGTGCCAGAAGCTCTCGCGGGTGCTACACCTTC. Protein product: CARSSRGCYTF.

V is TRBV7-8 and J is TRBJ2-3; 8 nucleotides agree with TRBD1. This CDR3 comprises 16 residues. CDR1 is SGHVS, CDR2 FQNEAQ, per germline. J lost 4 bases, V lost 2 bases, and 8 bases had no gene match. CDR3 DNA sequence: TGTGCCAGCAGCTTACAGGAGACAGGGGTAGCAGATACGCAGTATTTT. Translating gives CASSLQETGVADTQYF.

The chain couples TRBV21-1 to TRBJ1-5; the table's TRBD1 call for D was not verified on the DNA. TRBV21-1 is annotated as a pseudogene. The CDR3 consists of 17 residues. The CDR3 DNA follows: TGTGCCACCCGGTATGAGGACAGGGGGGGAAGCAATCAGCCCCAGCATTTT. Protein sequence: CATRYEDRGGSNQPQHF.

This chain joins TRBV7-9 and TRBJ1-1; D not resolved. In germline, CDR1 is SEHNR, CDR2 FQNEAQ (reference sequence). The CDR3 is 14 residues long. Deletions cut 7 bases from V and 4 bases from J, with 16 bases between. This CDR3 is CASTVVGGPTEAFF. The CDR3 DNA reads as TGTGCCAGCACCGTCGTTGGCGGGCCCACTGAAGCTTTCTTT.

This rearrangement joins TRBV19 to TRBJ1-5, with a tentative D call TRBD1 (5 bases). This CDR3 has 14 amino acids. The ends were cut back, 3 bases at V and 5 bases at J, with 11 bases in the middle. CDR1 LNHDA and CDR2 SQIVND come from the germline V gene (reference sequence). The CDR3 sequence: CASSIGGAHQPQHF. The CDR3 bases are TGTGCCAGTAGTATTGGTGGGGCCCATCAGCCCCAGCATTTT.

The chain uses TRBV28 and TRBJ1-4; D is ambiguous. V lost 10 bases, J lost 6 bases, and 15 bases lay in between. This CDR3 spans 13 amino acids. Looked up from germline, CDR1 is MDHEN and CDR2 is SYDVKM. The CDR3 spells CATNSGFHEKLFF. As DNA, the CDR3 is TGTGCCACTAACAGTGGTTTTCATGAAAAACTGTTTTTT. Together with reference TRBV28 and TRBJ1-4, the CDR3 gives the full variable domain: DVKVTQSSRYLVKRTGEKVFLECVQDMDHENMFWYRQDPGLGLRLIYFSYDVKMKEKGDIPEGYSVSREKKERFSLILESASTNQTSMYLCATNSGFHEKLFFGSGTQLSVL.

V gene TRBV27 combines with J gene TRBJ2-1, with D possibly matching TRBD2 (5 bases). Germline V CDR1 and CDR2: MNHEY, SMNVEV (reference sequence). V was pared by 4 bases and J by 0 bases, with 7 bases between. The CDR3 runs 14 residues. The CDR3 DNA is TGTGCCAGCAGTTCCGCGGGCTCCTACAATGAGCAGTTCTTC. Protein: CASSSAGSYNEQFF.

Here the CDR3 reads CASTQTGTEAFF. CDR3 bases: TGCGCCAGCACCCAGACAGGCACTGAAGCTTTCTTT. The chain carries TRBV10-2 and TRBJ1-1; perhaps TRBD1 as D (6 bases). CDR1 is WSHSY and CDR2 is SAAADI in the germline V gene. The CDR3 is 12 residues long. V gave up 7 bases and J gave up 4 bases, with 10 bases separating them.

This chain links TRBV6-5 with TRBJ1-1, with D unclear. The CDR3 has 13 residues. Trimming stripped 4 bases from V and 7 bases from J, with 13 bases between. Germline V gives CDR1 MNHEY, CDR2 SVGAGI. CDR3 in amino acids: CASSLNSGGEAFF. In DNA, the CDR3 is TGTGCCAGCAGTTTAAATTCTGGAGGTGAAGCTTTCTTT.

The J gene is TRBJ1-1, the V gene TRBV5-1, with TRBD1 as a possible D gene (5 bases). The CDR3 is 13 residues long. The germline V and J ends were trimmed by 2 bases and 3 bases, with 8 bases remaining between them. The V gene's germline CDR1 is SGHRS and CDR2 YFSETQ. CDR3 coding DNA: TGCGCCAGCAGCTTTTCGGGGGACACTGAAGCTTTCTTT. It is translated as CASSFSGDTEAFF.

V and J are TRBV6-1 and TRBJ1-6; no firm D call. The CDR3 spans 15 residues. The V end lost 7 bases, the J end lost 4 bases, and 14 bases lay between the germline ends. Germline loops: CDR1 MNHNS, CDR2 SASEGT. CDR3 sequence: CASTPLGDYNSPLHF. As DNA, the CDR3 is TGTGCCAGCACCCCCCTCGGGGATTATAATTCACCCCTCCACTTT.

This chain uses TRBV28 with TRBJ1-2; unclear D gene. Germline V gene lookup returns CDR1 MDHEN and CDR2 SYDVKM. The CDR3 sequence is 12 residues long. DNA for the CDR3: TGTGCTTCGAGGGTGACTAACTATGGCTACACCTTC. Amino acids: CASRVTNYGYTF.

The chain links TRBV25-1 to TRBJ2-5, with D possibly TRBD2 on 5 matching bases. The germline CDR1 and CDR2 sequences are MGHDK and SYGVNS. V was clipped by 1 base and J by 0 bases, with 9 bases between them. This CDR3 comprises 15 residues. The CDR3 here is CASSESPGYQETQYF. The CDR3 nucleotides are TGTGCCAGCAGTGAATCACCGGGATACCAAGAGACCCAGTACTTC. The full variable domain, completed using reference TRBV25-1 and TRBJ2-5, is EADIYQTPRYLVIGTGKKITLECSQTMGHDKMYWYQQDPGMELHLIHYSYGVNSTEKGDLSSESTVSRIRTEHFPLTLESARPSHTSQYLCASSESPGYQETQYFGPGTRLLVL.

The CDR3 nucleotides are TGTGCCAGCAGTTATGGGCGGGGGGAGTACAATGAGCAGTTCTTC. The encoded protein is CASSYGRGEYNEQFF. J is TRBJ2-1 and V is TRBV6-5; 8 bases map to TRBD2. The CDR3 is 15 residues long. V lost 3 bases, J lost 4 bases, and 5 bases stayed unmatched. CDR1 is MNHEY, CDR2 SVGAGI, per germline.

The V call is TRBV6-6, the J call TRBJ2-4; TRBD2 might be the D (6 bases). This CDR3 comprises 13 residues. The V and J ends lost 8 bases and 5 bases respectively, with 13 bases between them. Germline lookup yields CDR1 MNHNY and CDR2 SVGAGI (reference sequence). Written as DNA, the CDR3 is TGTGCCAGCGACCCGACGGGGGAAAACATTCAGTACTTC. Encoded protein: CASDPTGENIQYF.